These T cell receptor beta chains were read from a single sample in a study of T cell repertoires in ileal Crohn's disease. The repertoire was sequenced with immunoSEQ multiplex PCR; TCRdb's copy has only in-frame clones and lacks some. Of around 17,000 clones listed, roughly 88% are singletons. The specimen sequenced was ileal tissue. These receptors were collected from an adult with Crohn's disease. The CDR3 runs from the conserved cysteine through the conserved F or W. A D gene is named only where the DNA matches it firmly. Clone size is given for some rows only: seen once, a few or many times, or a class if the clone is expanded.

>TRBJ1-5|-|once|TRBV18
CASSPRGGFSNQPQHF
TGCGCGTCTTCCCCGCGAGGCGGTTTCAGCAATCAGCCCCAGCATTTT
>TRBJ1-4|TRBD1|-|TRBV29-1
CSVGPGGDLNEKLFF
TGCAGCGTTGGCCCAGGGGGCGACTTAAATGAAAAACTGTTTTTT
>TRBJ2-7|-|-|TRBV29-1
CSVDAGNRYEQYF
TGCAGCGTTGACGCGGGGAACCGCTACGAGCAGTACTTC
>TRBJ1-1|-|-|TRBV2
CASRKGEVNTEAFF
TGTGCCAGCAGAAAAGGGGAAGTGAACACTGAAGCTTTCTTT
>TRBJ2-1|TRBD1|-|TRBV19
CASSTPGGERYNEQFF
TGTGCCAGTAGTACGCCAGGGGGCGAAAGATACAATGAGCAGTTCTTC
>TRBJ1-1|TRBD1|-|TRBV10-3
CAISAEGAATEAFF
TGTGCCATCAGTGCCGAGGGGGCTGCCACTGAAGCTTTCTTT
>TRBJ2-1|TRBD2|once|TRBV6-5
CASRGGLAGKGEQFF
TGTGCCAGCAGAGGGGGACTAGCGGGAAAGGGTGAGCAGTTCTTC
>TRBJ2-7|TRBD1|-|TRBV2
CASNPGQGYEQYF
TGTGCCAGCAACCCGGGACAGGGGTACGAGCAGTACTTC
>TRBJ1-5|-|-|TRBV7-8
CASSLVGTINQPQHF
TGTGCCAGCAGCTTAGTTGGGACAATTAATCAGCCCCAGCATTTT
>TRBJ2-3|TRBD2|once|TRBV9
CASSSRTSPNTDTQYF
TGTGCCAGCAGCTCTCGGACTAGCCCGAACACAGATACGCAGTATTTT
>TRBJ2-1|-|-|TRBV7-3
CASSLQGNEQFF
TGTGCCAGCAGCTTACAGGGGAATGAGCAGTTCTTC
>TRBJ2-7|TRBD2|-|TRBV11-2
CASSLPTSGRGSSYEQYF
TGTGCCAGCAGCTTACCAACTAGCGGGAGGGGTAGCTCCTACGAGCAGTACTTC
>TRBJ1-2|-|-|TRBV29-1
CSVAGDLAHGYTF
TGCAGCGTTGCAGGGGATCTGGCTCATGGCTACACCTTC
>TRBJ2-1|TRBD2|-|TRBV7-9
CASSLGGFAGDEQFF
TGTGCCAGCAGCTTAGGCGGCTTTGCGGGGGATGAGCAGTTCTTC
>TRBJ1-5|TRBD1|once|TRBV5-1
CASREDRGDQPQHF
TGCGCCAGCAGAGAGGACAGGGGGGATCAGCCCCAGCATTTT
>TRBJ1-5|TRBD1|-|TRBV28
CASRAATGKNQPQHF
TGTGCCAGCAGAGCCGCGACAGGGAAAAATCAGCCCCAGCATTTT